These T cell receptor beta chains were read from a single sample in a study of blood T cell repertoires in COVID-19. This table comes from immunoSEQ multiplex PCR, and its TCRdb copy is limited to in-frame clones, with some not included. The sample includes roughly 250,000 clones, roughly 88% seen only once; the top ten take 1% to 1.5%. The sequencing sample was made of PBMCs or T cells enriched from blood (not recorded which). The receptors derive from a woman aged 40 to 49 with acute COVID-19. The CDR3 runs from the conserved cysteine through the conserved F or W. A D gene is named only where the DNA matches it firmly. Clone sizes are given selectively: once, few, many, or a class where the clone is expanded.

>TRBV3-1/TRBV3-2|NA|NA|TRBJ2-1
CASSSEGTSSEQFF
TGTGCCAGCAGTTCGGAGGGGACTTCAAGTGAGCAGTTCTTC
>TRBV28|NA|TRBD1|TRBJ1-1
CASSWVAQGASEAFF
TGTGCCAGCAGTTGGGTGGCACAGGGGGCATCTGAAGCTTTCTTT
>TRBV15|few|NA|TRBJ2-5
CATSRGDTGFETQYF
TGTGCCACCAGCAGAGGGGATACAGGGTTTGAGACCCAGTACTTC
>TRBV6-2/TRBV6-3|NA|NA|TRBJ1-5
CASSYVPGETSNQPQHF
TGTGCCAGCAGTTATGTTCCCGGGGAGACTAGCAATCAGCCCCAGCATTTT
>TRBV28|NA|TRBD2|TRBJ2-7
CASRSRRAGASYEQYF
TGTGCCAGCAGAAGCCGCCGGGCGGGAGCATCATACGAGCAGTACTTC
>TRBV18|NA|TRBD2|TRBJ2-1
CASSPPSGRYEQFF
TGTGCCAGCTCACCACCAAGCGGGAGATATGAGCAGTTCTTC
>TRBV2|NA|NA|TRBJ2-2
CASSETEYTGELFF
TGTGCCAGCAGTGAGACGGAGTACACCGGGGAGCTGTTTTTT
>TRBV9|NA|TRBD1|TRBJ2-1
CASSVATGEWNEQFF
TGTGCCAGCAGCGTAGCTACAGGGGAGTGGAATGAGCAGTTCTTC
>TRBV19|NA|NA|TRBJ1-4
CASSQGLATNEKLFF
TGTGCCAGTAGCCAGGGGCTAGCAACTAATGAAAAACTGTTTTTT
>TRBV4-3|NA|TRBD1|TRBJ1-2
CASRQDRGDYGYTF
TGCGCCAGCAGGCAGGACAGGGGTGACTATGGCTACACCTTC
>TRBV5-1|NA|NA|TRBJ1-1
CASSRTAGEWTEAFF
TGCGCCAGCAGCCGGACAGCAGGGGAGTGGACTGAAGCTTTCTTT
>TRBV2|NA|TRBD1|TRBJ2-5
CASSGQGQETQYF
TGTGCCAGCAGTGGACAGGGCCAAGAGACCCAGTACTTC
>TRBV7-9|once|TRBD1|TRBJ1-2
CASSLGDRLGYTF
TGTGCCAGCAGCTTAGGGGACAGGCTTGGCTACACCTTC
>TRBV7-9|NA|NA|TRBJ2-1
CASSFASGTSPVF
NA
>TRBV27|NA|NA|TRBJ2-5
CASADGNQETQYF
TGTGCCAGCGCAGACGGGAACCAAGAGACCCAGTACTTC
>TRBV10-2|NA|NA|TRBJ1-5
CASSEVGGDQPQHF
TGCGCCAGCAGTGAGGTCGGGGGGGATCAGCCCCAGCATTTT
>TRBV7-2|NA|TRBD1|TRBJ1-5
CASSVRQGGQPQHF
TGTGCCAGCAGCGTCCGACAGGGCGGTCAGCCCCAGCATTTT
>TRBV5-1|NA|TRBD2|TRBJ2-5
CASSQGLAGYQETQYF
TGCGCCAGCAGCCAAGGACTAGCGGGGTACCAAGAGACCCAGTACTTC
>TRBV9|NA|TRBD1|TRBJ2-7
CASSAGQGPFEQYF
TGTGCCAGCAGCGCTGGACAGGGCCCGTTCGAGCAGTACTTC
>TRBV11-3|NA|TRBD1|TRBJ1-2
CASSIMDRRPYTF
TGTGCCAGCAGCATTATGGACAGGAGGCCCTACACCTTC
>TRBV19|few|NA|TRBJ2-5
CASSWTVGETQYF
TGTGCCAGTAGTTGGACAGTTGGGGAGACCCAGTACTTC
>TRBV6-5|once|NA|TRBJ2-1
CASSYSRRGEQFF
TGTGCCAGCAGTTATTCTAGGAGAGGAGAGCAGTTCTTC
>TRBV6-5|NA|NA|TRBJ2-5
CASSYSQGWETQYF
TGTGCCAGCAGTTACTCCCAGGGCTGGGAGACCCAGTACTTC
>TRBV27|many|TRBD1|TRBJ2-1
CASRLTNRGWNEQFF
TGTGCCAGCAGGCTAACTAACAGGGGCTGGAATGAGCAGTTCTTC
>TRBV27|NA|TRBD1|TRBJ2-4
CASSFTHRGPNIQYF
TGTGCCAGCAGTTTTACCCACAGGGGGCCGAACATTCAGTACTTC
>TRBV5-6|NA|NA|TRBJ2-1
CASSLASEQFF
TGTGCCAGCAGCTTGGCGAGCGAGCAGTTCTTC
>TRBV12-3/TRBV12-4|NA|NA|TRBJ1-2
CASSPQGNYGYTF
TGTGCCAGCAGTCCTCAGGGTAACTATGGCTACACCTTC
>TRBV9|NA|NA|TRBJ2-1
CASSVVADTYNEQFF
TGTGCCAGCAGCGTAGTAGCGGATACCTACAATGAGCAGTTCTTC
>TRBV28|NA|TRBD1|TRBJ2-1
CASRHTETGGLEEQFF
TGTGCCAGCAGACATACGGAAACAGGGGGCTTGGAGGAGCAGTTCTTC
>TRBV30|few|NA|TRBJ1-4
CAWSTLLTDPGEKLFF
TGTGCCTGGAGTACGCTACTGACGGACCCGGGAGAAAAACTGTTTTTT
>TRBV5-1|once|TRBD1|TRBJ2-5
CASSLRTGGAETQYF
TGCGCCAGCAGCTTGAGGACAGGGGGCGCAGAGACCCAGTACTTC
>TRBV6-5|NA|NA|TRBJ1-6
CASSTSSGHNSPLHF
TGTGCCAGCAGCACCTCAAGCGGACATAATTCACCCCTCCACTTT
>TRBV18|NA|TRBD1|TRBJ1-4
CASSPTGGDEKLFF
TGTGCCAGCTCACCGACAGGGGGGGATGAAAAACTGTTTTTT
>TRBV5-1|NA|NA|TRBJ2-7
CASSLDRPRNGEQYF
TGCGCCAGCAGCTTGGATAGGCCTAGAAATGGCGAGCAGTACTTC
>TRBV12-5|NA|TRBD1|TRBJ1-1
CASGLVTAGTVNTEAFF
TGTGCTAGTGGTTTGGTTACTGCCGGGACAGTAAACACTGAAGCTTTCTTT
>TRBV2|NA|NA|TRBJ2-7
CASRLSNLFYEQYF
TGTGCCAGCAGACTATCGAATTTGTTCTACGAGCAGTACTTC
>TRBV7-9|NA|TRBD2|TRBJ2-7
CASSPSVAGGPLEQYF
TGTGCCAGCAGCCCCTCCGTAGCGGGAGGGCCCCTCGAGCAGTACTTC
>TRBV5-1|few|NA|TRBJ1-3
CATRDSGNTIYF
TGCGCCACCCGGGACTCAGGAAACACCATATATTTT
>TRBV27|NA|NA|TRBJ1-2
CASFSNYGYTF
TGTGCCAGCTTTTCGAACTATGGCTACACCTTC
>TRBV27|NA|NA|TRBJ1-5
CASSLGTGNQPQHF
TGTGCCAGCAGTTTAGGAACGGGGAATCAGCCCCAGCATTTT
>TRBV6-1|few|NA|TRBJ1-2
CASSEGTGNYGYTF
TGTGCCAGCAGTGAGGGCACGGGAAACTATGGCTACACCTTC
>TRBV5-1|NA|NA|TRBJ2-1
CASSFDRRGEQFF
TGCGCCAGCAGCTTTGACAGGCGCGGTGAGCAGTTCTTC
>TRBV5-8|NA|NA|TRBJ2-1
CASSRGGRQYNEQFF
TGTGCCAGCAGCCGCGGGGGCAGGCAATACAATGAGCAGTTCTTC
>TRBV25-1|NA|TRBD2|TRBJ2-1
CATDFSGSKQFF
TGTGCCACCGACTTTAGCGGGAGTAAGCAGTTCTTC
>TRBV10-3|NA|TRBD1|TRBJ2-7
CAIRGTGRVNEQYF
TGTGCCATCAGAGGGACAGGGAGGGTCAACGAGCAGTACTTC
>TRBV2|NA|NA|TRBJ2-7
CASSPGEYYEQYF
TGTGCCAGCAGTCCAGGCGAATACTACGAGCAGTACTTC
>TRBV6-5|NA|TRBD1|TRBJ2-7
CASSRGQTFSYEQYF
TGTGCCAGCAGCCGGGGACAGACCTTCTCCTACGAGCAGTACTTC
>TRBV5-1|once|NA|TRBJ1-2
CASSLGTAPNYGYTF
TGCGCCAGCAGCTTGGGGACTGCCCCTAACTATGGCTACACCTTC
>TRBV25-1|NA|NA|TRBJ1-1
CASSMTLTEAFF
TGTGCCAGCAGCATGACACTTACTGAAGCTTTCTTT
>TRBV24-1|NA|NA|TRBJ2-1
CATSESGGDYNEQFF
TGTGCCACCAGTGAATCAGGAGGGGATTACAATGAGCAGTTCTTC
>TRBV24-1|many|NA|TRBJ1-2
CATSDSWLNYGYTF
TGTGCCACCAGTGATTCTTGGCTCAACTATGGCTACACCTTC
>TRBV5-6|NA|NA|TRBJ1-4
CASSIVAQGGEKLFF
TGTGCCAGCAGCATTGTCGCACAGGGTGGTGAAAAACTGTTTTTT
>TRBV29-1|NA|NA|TRBJ1-1
CSVEDEGHRGTEAFF
TGCAGCGTTGAAGATGAAGGGCATCGGGGTACTGAAGCTTTCTTT
>TRBV19|NA|TRBD2|TRBJ2-2
CASSPGGRGSGELFF
TGTGCCAGTAGTCCTGGCGGGAGGGGGTCCGGGGAGCTGTTTTTT